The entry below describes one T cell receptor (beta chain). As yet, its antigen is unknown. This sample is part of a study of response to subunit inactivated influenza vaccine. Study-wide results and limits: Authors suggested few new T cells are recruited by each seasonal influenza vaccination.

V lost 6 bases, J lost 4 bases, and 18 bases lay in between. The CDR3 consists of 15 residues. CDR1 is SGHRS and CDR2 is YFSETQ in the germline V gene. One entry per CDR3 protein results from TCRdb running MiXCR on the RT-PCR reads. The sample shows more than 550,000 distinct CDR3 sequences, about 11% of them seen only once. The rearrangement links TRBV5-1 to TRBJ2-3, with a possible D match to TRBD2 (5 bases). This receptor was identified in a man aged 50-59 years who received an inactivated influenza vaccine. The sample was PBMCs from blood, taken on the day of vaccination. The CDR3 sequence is CASTGSEEVADTQYF. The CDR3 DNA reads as TGCGCCAGCACGGGCTCGGAGGAGGTGGCAGATACGCAGTATTTT.